The 13 T cell receptor beta chains given below trace back to one sample, sequenced in a study of blood T cells in healthy people across ages. Alongside a J-beta primer mix, a sample-barcoded 5' primer served in a second PCR lasting about 7 to 11 cycles. Via MiXCR, TCRdb re-called the 5' RACE reads, giving one row per CDR3 protein. The data hold 630,000 or so distinct CDR3 sequences, with about 28% observed a single time. Material for sequencing was blood. The source is a woman of 80 years or more in good health.

Worth noting for this clonotype: A read error is possible here, since a much larger clone lies one base away. The gene calls are TRBV7-8 and TRBJ2-5; D tentatively reads TRBD1 or TRBD2 (6 bases each). CDR3 length: 17 residues. CDR1 and CDR2 from the germline V gene are SGHVS and FQNEAQ. V lost 1 base and J 4 bases, leaving 19 bases between the germline ends. The CDR3 here is CASSLGPAGQGRETQYF. Here the CDR3 DNA reads TGTGCCAGCAGCTTAGGTCCGGCGGGACAAGGGAGAGAGACCCAGTACTTC.

This clonotype was observed a few times. A read error is possible here, since a much larger clone lies one base away. This rearrangement joins TRBV6-1 to TRBJ2-3, with 7 bases identical to TRBD1. The CDR3 is made up of 14 amino acids. Germline V gives CDR1 MNHNS, CDR2 SASEGT. The CDR3, as DNA: TGTGCCGGCAGACAGGGTGAGGAGACAGATACGCAGTATTTT. The encoded protein is CAGRQGEETDTQYF.

This clonotype occurred many times. The chain is built from TRBV12-3 or TRBV12-4 and TRBJ2-1; TRBD1 matches 8 bases. This CDR3 is 16 amino acids long. J gave up 2 bases and V 10 bases, and 13 bases lay outside the gene matches. CDR3 DNA sequence: TGTGCCATCCGTTGGCCCGGACAGGGCCCCTACAATGAGCAGTTCTTC. Protein sequence: CAIRWPGQGPYNEQFF.

This clonotype was observed once. The V call is TRBV5-5, the J call TRBJ2-3; D is unclear. Looked up from germline, CDR1 is SGHKS and CDR2 is YYEKEE (reference sequence). The length of the CDR3 is 17 residues. Trimming removed 4 bases at V and 0 bases at J, with 18 bases between. CDR3 loop: CASSTDRALRSTDTQYF. CDR3 coding DNA: TGTGCCAGCAGCACAGACCGGGCCCTAAGGAGCACAGATACGCAGTATTTT.

This chain connects TRBV5-1 to TRBJ2-1; D may be TRBD1 (6 bases). From germline, CDR1 is SGHRS and CDR2 YFSETQ. Trimming cost V 2 bases and J 0 bases, with 12 bases left between them. The CDR3 contains 16 residues. The CDR3 is CASSFSGTPSYNEQFF. CDR3 sequence (DNA): TGCGCCAGCAGCTTCTCCGGGACACCCTCCTACAATGAGCAGTTCTTC. Drawing the rest from reference TRBV5-1 and TRBJ2-1, the complete variable domain is KAGVTQTPRYLIKTRGQQVTLSCSPISGHRSVSWYQQTPGQGLQFLFEYFSETQRNKGNFPGRFSGRQFSNSRSEMNVSTLELGDSALYLCASSFSGTPSYNEQFFGPGTRLTVL.

Ten or more counts support this clonotype. The chain is built from TRBV27 and TRBJ1-2, with D hard to call. The germline gives CDR1 MNHEY, CDR2 SMNVEV (reference sequence). The CDR3 is made up of 12 amino acids. Deletions cut 4 bases from V and 7 bases from J, with 10 bases between. CDR3 coding DNA: TGTGCCAGCAGTTCCGCGATTGGTGGCTACACCTTC. It specifies CASSSAIGGYTF.

This clonotype was detected ten times or more. The chain couples TRBV30 to TRBJ2-5; D remains ambiguous. Germline assignment: CDR1 GTSNPN and CDR2 SVGIG (reference sequence). CDR3 length: 11 residues. Trimming stripped 1 base from V and 5 bases from J, with 5 bases between. The CDR3 DNA reads as TGTGCCTGGAGTGCGCTGGAGACCCAGTACTTC. This translates into CAWSALETQYF.

This clonotype was counted a few times. A much larger clone sits a single nucleotide away, making a read error possible. The V gene is TRBV5-1, the J gene TRBJ2-5; D is perhaps TRBD1 (5 bases). This CDR3 has 14 amino acids. Germline V CDR1 and CDR2: SGHRS, YFSETQ. As DNA, the CDR3 is TGCGCCAGCAGCGTTCAGGGTCCCCAAGAGGCCCAGTACTTC. This translates into CASSVQGPQEAQYF.

This clonotype came up a few times. This chain joins TRBV6-1 and TRBJ2-1, with 9 bases lining up with TRBD1. The J call may be faulty, since TRBJ2-7 better matches the DNA end. Germline CDR1 reads MNHNS; CDR2 reads SASEGT. This CDR3 is built from 17 residues. CDR3 nucleotide sequence: TGTGCCAGCAGTGAAGTGAAGGGACAGGGAACCTACAATGAGCAGTACTTC. This sequence encodes CASSEVKGQGTYNEQYF.

Regarding this clonotype: This may be a read error: a much more frequent sequence differs by one nucleotide. CDR3 amino acids: CTTSRDRLRSYEQYF. CDR3 bases: TGTACCACCAGCAGAGATCGGCTAAGGAGCTACGAGCAGTACTTC. V and J are TRBV15 and TRBJ2-7; unclear D gene. Germline lookup yields CDR1 LNHNV and CDR2 YYDKDF (reference sequence). The CDR3 spans 15 residues.

On this clonotype itself: This sequence may be a read error, since a much larger clone differs from it by one base. This rearrangement joins TRBV6-5 to TRBJ2-1; D gene ambiguous. Germline V gene lookup returns CDR1 MNHEY and CDR2 SVGAGI. Trimming pared 10 bases from V and 10 bases from J, leaving 23 bases between. The CDR3 is 14 amino acids. The CDR3 nucleotides are TGTGCCACCCAGTTAAGGGCCAGAGCCTACGAGCAGTTCTTC. Protein sequence: CATQLRARAYEQFF.

On this clonotype itself: Germline is not matched at one junction end, which may reflect a read error. V and J are TRBV4-1 and TRBJ1-2; D unresolved. The CDR3 has 14 residues. Per germline, CDR1 MGHRA and CDR2 YSYEKL. The CDR3 DNA reads TGCGCCCGCAGCCAAGGGCAAGCTAACTATGGCTACACCTTC. Translation gives CARSQGQANYGYTF.

This clonotype was seen at least ten times. This sequence joins TRBV4-3 and TRBJ2-3, with TRBD2 matching over 7 bases. V shed 2 bases, J shed 2 bases, and the junction held 13 bases outside the gene matches. The length of the CDR3 is 18 residues. In germline, CDR1 is LGHNA, CDR2 YSLEER. CDR3 nucleotide sequence: TGCGCCAGCAGCCAAAACGTGGGTCTAGCGGCCACCACAGATACGCAGTATTTT. Protein sequence: CASSQNVGLAATTDTQYF.